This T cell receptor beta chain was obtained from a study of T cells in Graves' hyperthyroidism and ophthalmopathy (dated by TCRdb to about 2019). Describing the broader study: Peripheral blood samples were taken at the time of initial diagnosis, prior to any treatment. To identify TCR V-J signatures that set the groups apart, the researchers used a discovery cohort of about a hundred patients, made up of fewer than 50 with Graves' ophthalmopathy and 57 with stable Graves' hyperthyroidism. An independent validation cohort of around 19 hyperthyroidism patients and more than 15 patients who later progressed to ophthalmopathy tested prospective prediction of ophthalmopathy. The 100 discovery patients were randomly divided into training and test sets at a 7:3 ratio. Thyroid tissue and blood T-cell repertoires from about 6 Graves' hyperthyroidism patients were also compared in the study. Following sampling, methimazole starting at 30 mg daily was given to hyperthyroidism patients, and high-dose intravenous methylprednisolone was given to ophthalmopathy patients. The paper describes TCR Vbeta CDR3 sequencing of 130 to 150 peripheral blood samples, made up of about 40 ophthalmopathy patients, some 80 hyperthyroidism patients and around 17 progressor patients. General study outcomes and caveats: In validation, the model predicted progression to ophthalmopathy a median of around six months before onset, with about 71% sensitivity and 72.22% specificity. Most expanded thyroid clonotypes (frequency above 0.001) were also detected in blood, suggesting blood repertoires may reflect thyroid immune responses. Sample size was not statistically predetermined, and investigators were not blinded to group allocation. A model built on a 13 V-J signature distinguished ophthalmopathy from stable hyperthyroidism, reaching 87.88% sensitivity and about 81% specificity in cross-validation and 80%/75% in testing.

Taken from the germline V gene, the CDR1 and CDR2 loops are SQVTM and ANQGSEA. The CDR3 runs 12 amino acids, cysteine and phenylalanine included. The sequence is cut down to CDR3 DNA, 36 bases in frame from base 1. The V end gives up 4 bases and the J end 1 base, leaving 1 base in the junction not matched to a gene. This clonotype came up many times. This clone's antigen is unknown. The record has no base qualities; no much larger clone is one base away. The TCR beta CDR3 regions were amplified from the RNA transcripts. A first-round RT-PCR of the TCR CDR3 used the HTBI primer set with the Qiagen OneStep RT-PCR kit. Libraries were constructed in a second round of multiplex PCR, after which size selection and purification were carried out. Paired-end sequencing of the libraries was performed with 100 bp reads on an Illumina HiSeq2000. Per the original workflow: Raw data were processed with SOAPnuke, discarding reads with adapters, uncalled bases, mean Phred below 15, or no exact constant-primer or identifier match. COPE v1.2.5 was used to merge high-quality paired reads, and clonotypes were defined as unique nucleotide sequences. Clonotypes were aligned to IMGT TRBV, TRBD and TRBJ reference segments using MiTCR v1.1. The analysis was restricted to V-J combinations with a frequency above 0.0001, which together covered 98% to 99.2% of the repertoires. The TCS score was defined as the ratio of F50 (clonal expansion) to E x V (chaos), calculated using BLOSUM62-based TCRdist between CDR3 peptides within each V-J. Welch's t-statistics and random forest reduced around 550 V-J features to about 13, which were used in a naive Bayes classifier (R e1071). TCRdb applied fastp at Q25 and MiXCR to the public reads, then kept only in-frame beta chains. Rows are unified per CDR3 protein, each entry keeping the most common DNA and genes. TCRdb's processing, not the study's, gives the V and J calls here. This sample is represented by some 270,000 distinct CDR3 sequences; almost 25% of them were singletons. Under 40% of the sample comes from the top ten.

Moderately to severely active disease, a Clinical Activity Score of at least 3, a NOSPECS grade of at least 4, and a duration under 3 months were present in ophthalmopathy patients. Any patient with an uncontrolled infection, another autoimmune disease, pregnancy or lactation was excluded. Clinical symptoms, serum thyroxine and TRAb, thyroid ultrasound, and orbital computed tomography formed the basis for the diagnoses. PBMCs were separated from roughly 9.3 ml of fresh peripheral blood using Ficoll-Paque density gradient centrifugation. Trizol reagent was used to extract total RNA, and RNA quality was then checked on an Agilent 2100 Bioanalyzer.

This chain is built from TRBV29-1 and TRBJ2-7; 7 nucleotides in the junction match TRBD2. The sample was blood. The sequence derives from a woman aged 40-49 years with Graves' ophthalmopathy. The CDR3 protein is CSVGEGSYEQYF. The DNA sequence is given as TGCAGCGTTGGGGAGGGGTCCTACGAGCAGTACTTC.